This TCR beta chain came from a study of blood T cell repertoires in COVID-19. Germline CDR1 reads SQVTM; CDR2 reads ANQGSEA. V trimming: 5 bases; J trimming: 3 bases; junction bases outside the gene matches: 4. The CDR3 spans 13 residues. Assay: immunoSEQ multiplex PCR; the TCRdb copy retains only in-frame clones and omits some. The repertoire holds about 170,000 clones, with about 88% as singletons. Sequenced input: peripheral blood. The sequence was collected from a woman older than 75 in a cohort sampled during active or convalescent COVID-19. This chain connects TRBV29-1 to TRBJ1-2; TRBD1 matches at 9 bases. The CDR3 DNA sequence: TGCAGCGTTCGGGACAGGGCGCACTATGGCTACACCTTC. Encoded protein: CSVRDRAHYGYTF.